A selection of T cell receptor beta chains follows, all from one sample in a study of post-analysis software for immune sequencing data. TCRdb reprocessed the PCR reads with MiXCR, giving one entry per CDR3 protein. The profile shows some 800,000 distinct CDR3 sequences, roughly 46% of them singletons. Sequences were obtained from blood. The receptors here all came from a girl aged 10-17 years with multiple sclerosis. The CDR3 runs from the conserved cysteine through the conserved F or W. A D gene is named only where the DNA matches it firmly. Where a row states a size, it is once, few, many or the class of an expanded clone; other rows omit it.

TRBJ2-5	-	TRBV20-1	TRBD1	CSAPRSRGPETQYF	TGCAGTGCCCCCCGGAGCAGGGGGCCAGAGACCCAGTACTTC
TRBJ2-1	-	TRBV29-1	TRBD2	CSVREGSYNEQFF	TGCAGCGTCCGGGAGGGGTCCTACAATGAGCAGTTCTTC
TRBJ2-1	-	TRBV7-2	TRBD1	CASSLTHRGPSYNEQFF	TGTGCCAGCAGCTTGACCCACAGGGGACCGTCCTACAATGAGCAGTTCTTC
TRBJ2-5	few	TRBV12-3/TRBV12-4	-	CASLGGAETQYF	TGTGCCAGCCTTGGAGGGGCGGAGACCCAGTACTTC
TRBJ2-7	-	TRBV7-3	TRBD2	CASSSSGSSYNEQYF	TGTGCCAGCAGCTCAAGCGGGAGCTCCTACAATGAGCAGTACTTC
TRBJ2-7	-	TRBV27	-	CASSPLGGLEQYF	TGTGCCAGCAGCCCTCTGGGGGGACTCGAGCAGTACTTC
TRBJ2-3	few	TRBV5-1	TRBD2	CASSMLLAGGADTQYF	TGCGCCAGCAGCATGCTCCTAGCGGGAGGGGCAGATACGCAGTATTTT
TRBJ2-3	-	TRBV9	-	CASSVTSTDTQYF	TGTGCCAGCAGCGTGACTAGCACAGATACGCAGTATTTT
TRBJ1-1	-	TRBV25-1	-	CASSELAKAEAFF	TGTGCCAGCAGTGAATTGGCCAAGGCTGAAGCTTTCTTT
TRBJ2-7	few	TRBV20-1	TRBD2	CSARGTSGRYEQYF	TGCAGTGCTAGAGGTACAAGCGGGAGATACGAGCAGTACTTC
TRBJ2-7	few	TRBV29-1	-	CSVEGGLSSYEQYF	TGCAGCGTTGAGGGCGGGTTATCGTCCTACGAGCAGTACTTC
TRBJ2-7	once	TRBV3-1	TRBD1	CASSQWQTGADEQYF	TGTGCAAGCAGCCAATGGCAGACAGGGGCAGACGAGCAGTACTTC
TRBJ1-1	-	TRBV4-1	-	CASSQEAGVAGNTEAFF	TGCGCCAGCAGCCAAGAGGCAGGAGTAGCTGGTAACACTGAAGCTTTCTTT
TRBJ2-7	-	TRBV19	-	CASSTETSSYEQYF	TGTGCCAGTAGTACGGAGACAAGCTCCTACGAGCAGTACTTC
TRBJ1-6	-	TRBV6-1	-	CASRINSPLHF	TGTGCCAGCAGGATTAATTCACCCCTCCACTTT
TRBJ2-7	-	TRBV5-1	-	CASRGDSGSLGEQYF	TGCGCCAGCAGGGGGGACTCGGGTTCCCTAGGCGAGCAGTACTTC
TRBJ2-3	-	TRBV27	-	CASSSWRDTDTQYF	TGTGCCAGCAGTTCCTGGCGGGACACAGATACGCAGTATTTT
TRBJ1-1	-	TRBV30	-	CAWVGPGMVSEAFF	TGTGCCTGGGTAGGGCCGGGTATGGTATCTGAAGCTTTCTTT
TRBJ2-1	many	TRBV7-9	-	CASSLGSGSYNEQFF	TGTGCCAGCAGCTTAGGCTCGGGGTCCTACAATGAGCAGTTCTTC
TRBJ2-7	-	TRBV7-2	TRBD2	CASTLGLAGEIGAYEQYF	TGTGCCAGCACCTTGGGGCTAGCGGGAGAAATTGGCGCCTACGAGCAGTACTTC
TRBJ2-5	-	TRBV20-1	TRBD2	CSVTSGVQETQYF	TGCAGTGTGACTAGCGGGGTACAAGAGACCCAGTACTTC
TRBJ1-1	few	TRBV29-1	-	CSVGEGGNTEAFF	TGCAGCGTTGGGGAGGGGGGAAACACTGAAGCTTTCTTT
TRBJ2-5	-	TRBV7-9	-	CATYGGLGETQYF	TGTGCCACCTACGGAGGGCTGGGGGAGACCCAGTACTTC
TRBJ2-2	-	TRBV5-1	TRBD2	CASSIGLAGGKAGELFF	TGCGCCAGCAGCATCGGACTAGCGGGGGGAAAGGCCGGGGAGCTGTTTTTT